This T cell receptor beta chain was captured in a study of cytomegalovirus exposure and HLA in healthy donors. For the study at large: The same platform was used for the 110 or so validation repertoires as for the 666 first-cohort repertoires, as reported in a later analysis.

Turning to this clone: Its specificity is unknown.

Generated by immunoSEQ multiplex PCR, the TCRdb table keeps only in-frame clones and is missing some. The sample has about 360,000 clones; roughly 88% are singletons. General study points: TCR sequences were mostly rare, though some public TCRs occurred in many donors. The study labeled approximately 150 TCR beta chains cytomegalovirus-associated.

The CDR3 covers 14 residues. Germline V gene data show CDR1 as MNHEY and CDR2 as SMNVEV (reference sequence). Trimming stripped 1 base from V and 5 bases from J, with 9 bases between. The source is a woman under 30 in good health and CMV-seronegative. This rearrangement joins TRBV27 to TRBJ2-1; D may be TRBD2 (5 bases). The sample consisted of PBMCs. The CDR3 spells CASSLWTSDNEQFF. CDR3 nucleotides: TGTGCCAGCAGTTTATGGACTTCCGACAATGAGCAGTTCTTC.